This TCR beta chain was captured in a study of T cell changes during pregnancy in multiple sclerosis. Assay used: immunoSEQ multiplex PCR; TCRdb lists only in-frame clones, some missing. The repertoire holds more than 75,000 clones, with approximately 95% as singletons. This clone has just one count. Trimming pared 1 base from V and 7 bases from J, leaving 16 bases between. The CDR3 spans 15 residues. Germline loops: CDR1 LNHNV, CDR2 YYDKDF (reference sequence). V gene TRBV15 combines with J gene TRBJ1-1; D is possibly TRBD1 (5 bases). This receptor was identified in a female donor with multiple sclerosis, enrolled in a pregnancy study. The sample here was peripheral blood, taken in the first trimester of pregnancy. The DNA for the CDR3 is TGTGCCACCAGCAGAGGGGCCCAGGGTTCTGGTGAAGCTTTCTTT. Its translation: CATSRGAQGSGEAFF.